This TCR beta chain was retrieved from a study of PD-1 blockade in classical Hodgkin lymphoma. The repertoire was sequenced with immunoSEQ multiplex PCR; TCRdb's copy has only in-frame clones and lacks some. The data hold around 99,000 clones, with roughly 81% observed a single time. Every patient had relapsed following autologous stem cell transplantation, and cohorts differed in brentuximab vedotin exposure. V lost 6 bases and J 4 bases, leaving 14 bases between the germline ends. Germline loops: CDR1 SGHRS, CDR2 YFSETQ. The CDR3 spans 13 residues. This TCR came from a human donor with classical Hodgkin lymphoma. This sequence joins TRBV5-1 and TRBJ2-7, with D unresolved. The specimen comprised peripheral blood mononuclear cells (PBMCs), sampled before the second cycle of nivolumab. Here the CDR3 reads CASTPDGIYEQYF. CDR3 nucleotide sequence: TGCGCCAGCACCCCGGACGGAATATACGAGCAGTACTTC.